These T cell receptor beta chains were read from a single sample in a study of blood T cell repertoires in COVID-19. The method was immunoSEQ multiplex PCR; TCRdb's version includes in-frame clones alone and lacks a portion of them. The sample holds around 230,000 clones; roughly 85% are singletons and the top ten take around 2%. The specimen was peripheral blood. The receptors were sampled from a man aged 25 to 45 who had recovered from COVID-19. CDR3s include the opening cysteine and the closing phenylalanine or tryptophan. Each record gives: D gene, clone size, V gene, J gene, CDR3 protein, CDR3 DNA. The D gene is left open where the match is weak. Only some rows state a clone size, as once, few, many or a class for expanded clones.

>TRBD1|NA|TRBV7-6|TRBJ2-7
CASSFGQGASYEQYF
TGTGCCAGCAGCTTTGGACAGGGGGCTTCCTACGAGCAGTACTTC
>TRBD2|once|TRBV5-1|TRBJ2-1
CASSLSGTTKINEQFF
TGCGCCAGCAGCTTGTCCGGGACTACTAAGATCAATGAGCAGTTCTTC
>NA|NA|TRBV9|TRBJ2-2
CASSEGPTGELFF
TGTGCCAGCAGCGAGGGGCCTACCGGGGAGCTGTTTTTT
>NA|NA|TRBV11-2|TRBJ2-5
CASSLTGLVETQYF
TGTGCCAGCAGCTTAACAGGGCTCGTAGAGACCCAGTACTTC
>TRBD1|NA|TRBV6-6|TRBJ1-3
CASSYGTGSGNTIYF
TGTGCCAGCAGTTACGGGACAGGCTCTGGAAACACCATATATTTT
>TRBD1|once|TRBV4-3|TRBJ1-4
CASSQGVDRGIEKLFF
TGCGCCAGCAGCCAAGGCGTTGACAGGGGGATTGAAAAACTGTTTTTT
>NA|few|TRBV5-5|TRBJ2-2
CASSPADSYRELFF
TGTGCCAGCAGCCCGGCCGACAGTTACCGGGAGCTGTTTTTT
>NA|NA|TRBV9|TRBJ2-5
CASSVEGEQETQYF
TGTGCCAGCAGCGTAGAGGGGGAACAAGAGACCCAGTACTTC
>NA|NA|TRBV4-1|TRBJ1-1
CASSQGGGGGAFF
TGCGCCAGCAGCCAAGGCGGGGGCGGAGGAGCTTTCTTT
>TRBD1|NA|TRBV5-6|TRBJ2-3
CASNPTGPRADTQYF
TGTGCCAGCAATCCGACAGGGCCTCGGGCAGATACGCAGTATTTT
>NA|NA|TRBV18|TRBJ1-1
CASSPSGITEAFF
TGTGCCAGCTCACCTTCCGGGATCACTGAAGCTTTCTTT
>NA|few|TRBV29-1|TRBJ2-3
CSVEDRGASTDTQYF
TGCAGCGTTGAAGACAGGGGGGCCAGCACAGATACGCAGTATTTT
>NA|NA|TRBV6-5|TRBJ2-6
CASSRPSPGANVLTF
TGTGCCAGCAGCCGTCCGAGTCCAGGGGCCAACGTCCTGACTTTC
>NA|NA|TRBV30|TRBJ1-1
CAWSWTSSNTEAFF
TGTGCCTGGAGTTGGACAAGCAGTAACACTGAAGCTTTCTTT
>TRBD1|NA|TRBV12-5|TRBJ2-4
CASGLVQGLDIQYF
TGTGCTAGTGGTTTGGTACAGGGGCTTGACATTCAGTACTTC
>NA|NA|TRBV23-1|TRBJ1-2
CAIGQPDYGYTF
TGCGCCATAGGACAGCCGGACTATGGCTACACCTTC
>NA|NA|TRBV4-1|TRBJ1-1
CASSLSGVSYTEAFF
TGCGCCAGCAGCCTTTCAGGGGTTTCGTACACTGAAGCTTTCTTT
>TRBD2|NA|TRBV7-7|TRBJ2-3
CASSPGLAGALDTQYF
TGTGCCAGCAGCCCCGGACTAGCGGGGGCTTTAGATACGCAGTATTTT